These 12 T cell receptor beta chains were all obtained from the same sample, sequenced in a study of blood T cell repertoires in COVID-19. Some clones are missing from TCRdb's copy, which holds only in-frame ones; the method was immunoSEQ multiplex PCR. The sample shows 78,000 or so clones, about 87% of them seen only once. Sequencing used peripheral blood. Receptors originate from a woman aged 45-65 years with acute or convalescent COVID-19.

The chain uses TRBV11-2 and TRBJ1-2; the D gene is possibly TRBD1 (6 bases). Trimming took 3 bases from V and 0 from J, leaving 8 bases between them. The CDR3 covers 14 residues. CDR1 SGHAT and CDR2 FQNNGV come from the germline V gene. The CDR3 is CASSFQGPNYGYTF. The CDR3 DNA sequence: TGTGCCAGCAGCTTCCAGGGGCCTAACTATGGCTACACCTTC.

This sequence joins TRBV7-8 and TRBJ1-1; the D gene is possibly TRBD1 (5 bases). The CDR3 consists of 15 residues. V was clipped by 7 bases and J by 4 bases, with 19 bases between them. Germline loops: CDR1 SGHVS, CDR2 FQNEAQ. Here the CDR3 DNA reads TGTGCCAGCACCTATTCGGGGGAAGGACTCACTGAAGCTTTCTTT. Its protein is CASTYSGEGLTEAFF.

V and J are TRBV3-1 (or the pseudogene TRBV3-2) and TRBJ2-7; D perhaps matches TRBD2 (6 bases). The CDR3 runs to 13 residues. The V gene lost 1 base and the J gene lost 7 bases, with 11 bases spanning the gap. Germline V gene lookup returns CDR1 LGHDT and CDR2 YNNKEL (reference sequence). The CDR3 DNA is TGTGCCAGCAGCCAAGCCCTGGAGGGAGAGCAGTACTTC. The encoded protein is CASSQALEGEQYF.

The rearrangement joins TRBV18 to TRBJ2-2, with D unclear. CDR3 size: 15 residues. In germline, CDR1 is KGHSH, CDR2 LQKENI. The ends were cut back, 4 bases at V and 1 base at J, with 10 bases in the middle. In DNA form, the CDR3 reads TGTGCCAGCTCACGCCACCCAGGGAACACCGGGGAGCTGTTTTTT. Translation: CASSRHPGNTGELFF.

The chain employs TRBV3-1 (or the pseudogene TRBV3-2) and TRBJ1-2; TRBD1 aligns across 8 bases. CDR1 and CDR2 from the germline V gene are LGHDT and YNNKEL (reference sequence). V trimming: 3 bases; J trimming: 4 bases; junction bases outside the gene matches: 7. The CDR3 is 15 amino acids. DNA of the CDR3: TGTGCCAGCAGCCACTGGGACAGGTGGACCTATGGCTACACCTTC. Translating gives CASSHWDRWTYGYTF.

V and J are TRBV7-6 and TRBJ2-7; D perhaps matches TRBD2 (6 bases). The V end lost 5 bases, the J end lost 0 bases, and 11 bases lay between the germline ends. CDR1 is SGHVS, CDR2 FNYEAQ, per germline. The CDR3 extends over 14 amino acids. The CDR3 is CASSPRLVSYEQYF. The CDR3 coding sequence is TGTGCCAGCAGCCCACGACTAGTCTCCTACGAGCAGTACTTC.

This clone was recorded a few times. The chain recombines TRBV7-9 with TRBJ1-1, with TRBD1 matching over 7 bases. This CDR3 has 15 amino acids. The V gene end was trimmed by 4 bases and the J gene end by 6 bases; junction bases not matched to a gene: 11. From germline, CDR1 is SEHNR and CDR2 FQNEAQ (reference sequence). The CDR3: CASSSVNRGSAEAFF. The CDR3 region has the DNA TGTGCCAGCAGCTCTGTTAACAGGGGAAGTGCTGAAGCTTTCTTT.

This clone turned up a few times. J is TRBJ2-1 and V is TRBV5-1; D is undetermined. This CDR3 is built from 15 residues. CDR1 is SGHRS and CDR2 is YFSETQ in the germline V gene. V lost 0 bases and J lost 5, with 12 bases in between. CDR3 in amino acids: CASSLVVGSDNEQFF. In DNA form, the CDR3 reads TGCGCCAGCAGCTTGGTAGTCGGGTCTGACAATGAGCAGTTCTTC.

The chain links TRBV27 to TRBJ2-2; D not resolved. The germline V and J ends were trimmed by 1 base and 7 bases, with 4 bases remaining between them. Germline CDR1 reads MNHEY; CDR2 reads SMNVEV (reference sequence). The length of the CDR3 is 12 residues. CDR3 sequence reads: CASSLLNGELFF. As DNA, the CDR3 is TGTGCCAGCAGTTTATTAAACGGGGAGCTGTTTTTT.

The chain has TRBV19 and TRBJ2-1; 16 bases match TRBD2. This CDR3 has 20 residues. The germline V gene has CDR1 LNHDA and CDR2 SQIVND (reference sequence). The V and J ends lost 4 bases and 0 bases, in that order; junction bases with no gene match: 9. CDR3 region: CASSNPPGLAGGSSYNEQFF. The DNA for the CDR3 is TGTGCCAGTAGTAACCCGCCGGGACTAGCGGGGGGGAGCTCCTACAATGAGCAGTTCTTC.

The chain is built from TRBV25-1 and TRBJ2-4, with D possibly being TRBD1 (5 bases). The germline V gene has CDR1 MGHDK and CDR2 SYGVNS. CDR3 length equals 16 residues. Trimming removed 3 bases from V and 0 bases from J, with 12 bases in between. CDR3 bases: TGTGCCAGCAGTGAGGGCAGGGCACTAGCCAAAAACATTCAGTACTTC. Translating it yields CASSEGRALAKNIQYF.

This rearrangement joins TRBV10-1 to TRBJ1-1; perhaps TRBD1 as D (5 bases). The CDR3 loop spans 11 amino acids. Germline loops: CDR1 WNHNN, CDR2 SYGVQD (reference sequence). DNA for the CDR3: TGCGCGGCAGGGCCCTGGGGTGAAGCTTTCTTT. Its protein is CAAGPWGEAFF.